A selection of T cell receptor beta chains follows, all from one sample in a study of identical twins. TCRdb itself ran the 5' RACE reads through MiXCR, one entry per CDR3 protein. The data contain 310,000 or so distinct CDR3 sequences, around 8.8% of them seen just once; the ten biggest clones take up over 2%. The data were also submitted as part of a second study, on yellow fever vaccine responses in identical twins.

Sequences were obtained from memory (CD45RO+) T cells sorted from blood. These receptors were collected from a woman between 18 and 30 years old in good health. Both conserved end residues are part of each CDR3. Fields, in order: D gene, V gene, clone size, J gene, CDR3 protein, CDR3 DNA. A D gene is named only where the DNA matches it firmly. The size of a clone is reported for some rows only, either as once, few or many, or as a class for expanded clones.

D gene: NA; V gene: TRBV2; clone size: NA; J gene: TRBJ2-7; CDR3 protein: CASSATTYEQYF; CDR3 DNA: TGTGCCAGCAGTGCCACGACCTACGAGCAGTACTTC
D gene: TRBD1; V gene: TRBV12-3/TRBV12-4; clone size: few; J gene: TRBJ1-2; CDR3 protein: CASSFDDRGNYGYTF; CDR3 DNA: TGTGCCAGCAGTTTTGACGACAGGGGTAACTATGGCTACACCTTC
D gene: TRBD1; V gene: TRBV7-3; clone size: many; J gene: TRBJ2-3; CDR3 protein: CASSLMGTGGSDTQYF; CDR3 DNA: TGTGCCAGCAGCTTAATGGGGACAGGGGGCTCTGATACGCAGTATTTT
D gene: NA; V gene: TRBV6-2/TRBV6-3; clone size: NA; J gene: TRBJ2-3; CDR3 protein: CASSKGETDTQYF; CDR3 DNA: TGTGCCAGCAGTAAAGGTGAGACAGATACGCAGTATTTT
D gene: NA; V gene: TRBV5-4; clone size: NA; J gene: TRBJ2-1; CDR3 protein: CASSSGTSSSYNEQFF; CDR3 DNA: TGTGCCAGCAGCTCCGGGACTTCCAGCTCCTACAATGAGCAGTTCTTC
D gene: NA; V gene: TRBV25-1; clone size: few; J gene: TRBJ1-2; CDR3 protein: CASSEMKGEGGYTF; CDR3 DNA: TGTGCCAGCAGTGAAATGAAGGGGGAAGGTGGCTACACCTTC
D gene: NA; V gene: TRBV12-3/TRBV12-4; clone size: few; J gene: TRBJ1-4; CDR3 protein: CASSPLGGNEKLFF; CDR3 DNA: TGTGCCAGCAGCCCGTTAGGTGGCAATGAAAAACTGTTTTTT
D gene: NA; V gene: TRBV6-1; clone size: many; J gene: TRBJ2-1; CDR3 protein: CASGRLSYNEQFF; CDR3 DNA: TGTGCCAGCGGGCGACTCTCCTACAATGAGCAGTTCTTC
D gene: NA; V gene: TRBV20-1; clone size: NA; J gene: TRBJ2-5; CDR3 protein: CCARDLQGALETQYF; CDR3 DNA: TGCTGTGCTAGAGATCTACAGGGCGCACTAGAGACCCAGTACTTC
D gene: TRBD2; V gene: TRBV20-1; clone size: few; J gene: TRBJ2-5; CDR3 protein: CSAKKQRESETQYF; CDR3 DNA: TGCAGTGCTAAAAAACAGCGGGAGTCAGAGACCCAGTACTTC
D gene: NA; V gene: TRBV18; clone size: NA; J gene: TRBJ1-1; CDR3 protein: CASSPEVLNTEAFF; CDR3 DNA: TGTGCCAGCTCACCGGAGGTACTGAACACTGAAGCTTTCTTT
D gene: NA; V gene: TRBV7-2; clone size: few; J gene: TRBJ1-2; CDR3 protein: CASSLTFRAPRVGYTF; CDR3 DNA: TGTGCCAGCAGCCTCACTTTCAGGGCCCCTCGTGTTGGCTACACCTTC
D gene: TRBD1; V gene: TRBV11-3; clone size: NA; J gene: TRBJ2-3; CDR3 protein: CASSLPTGDTDTQYF; CDR3 DNA: TGTGCCAGCAGCTTACCGACAGGGGATACAGATACGCAGTATTTT
D gene: NA; V gene: TRBV5-5; clone size: few; J gene: TRBJ2-7; CDR3 protein: CASSWGLSSSYEQYF; CDR3 DNA: TGTGCCAGCAGCTGGGGGCTGTCTAGCTCCTACGAGCAGTACTTC
D gene: TRBD1; V gene: TRBV12-3/TRBV12-4; clone size: many; J gene: TRBJ2-2; CDR3 protein: CASSPQGGGELFF; CDR3 DNA: TGTGCCAGCAGCCCACAGGGGGGCGGGGAGCTGTTTTTT
D gene: NA; V gene: TRBV12-3/TRBV12-4; clone size: few; J gene: TRBJ2-3; CDR3 protein: CASSSQRFRDGTDTQYF; CDR3 DNA: TGTGCCAGCAGTTCCCAGCGTTTTCGGGACGGCACAGATACGCAGTATTTT
D gene: TRBD2; V gene: TRBV12-3/TRBV12-4; clone size: many; J gene: TRBJ2-1; CDR3 protein: CASSFGTSGGDEQFF; CDR3 DNA: TGTGCCAGCAGTTTTGGGACTAGCGGGGGAGATGAGCAGTTCTTC
D gene: TRBD2; V gene: TRBV20-1; clone size: few; J gene: TRBJ2-1; CDR3 protein: CSPISSGSSYNEQFF; CDR3 DNA: TGCAGTCCGATATCTAGCGGGAGTTCCTACAATGAGCAGTTCTTC
D gene: NA; V gene: TRBV5-5; clone size: many; J gene: TRBJ2-2; CDR3 protein: CASSPRSVDSGELFF; CDR3 DNA: TGTGCCAGCAGCCCCCGCAGCGTGGACAGCGGGGAGCTGTTTTTT
D gene: NA; V gene: TRBV20-1; clone size: NA; J gene: TRBJ1-5; CDR3 protein: CSAGGLEGNQPQHF; CDR3 DNA: TGCAGTGCCGGGGGTTTGGAAGGCAATCAGCCCCAGCATTTT
D gene: NA; V gene: TRBV7-9; clone size: many; J gene: TRBJ1-6; CDR3 protein: CASRGPADSPLHF; CDR3 DNA: TGTGCCAGCAGGGGGCCAGCCGATTCACCCCTCCACTTT
D gene: TRBD2; V gene: TRBV12-3/TRBV12-4; clone size: few; J gene: TRBJ2-3; CDR3 protein: CASSLGWTSGSTDTQYF; CDR3 DNA: TGTGCCAGCAGTTTAGGATGGACTAGCGGCAGCACAGATACGCAGTATTTT
D gene: NA; V gene: TRBV4-2; clone size: NA; J gene: TRBJ2-3; CDR3 protein: CASSQETDTQYF; CDR3 DNA: TGTGCCAGCAGCCAAGAGACGGATACGCAGTATTTT
D gene: NA; V gene: TRBV6-1; clone size: NA; J gene: TRBJ1-2; CDR3 protein: CASSGTSANYGYTF; CDR3 DNA: TGTGCCAGCAGTGGGACCTCAGCTAACTATGGCTACACCTTC
D gene: NA; V gene: TRBV3-1; clone size: NA; J gene: TRBJ1-2; CDR3 protein: CASSEGGSNYGYTF; CDR3 DNA: TGTGCCAGCAGCGAAGGAGGGTCTAACTATGGCTACACCTTC
D gene: TRBD1; V gene: TRBV12-3/TRBV12-4; clone size: many; J gene: TRBJ1-5; CDR3 protein: CASIQGGNQPQHF; CDR3 DNA: TGTGCCAGCATACAGGGGGGCAATCAGCCCCAGCATTTT
D gene: TRBD1; V gene: TRBV20-1; clone size: few; J gene: TRBJ2-7; CDR3 protein: CSADGTGGSSYEQYF; CDR3 DNA: TGCAGTGCTGACGGGACAGGGGGCAGCTCCTACGAGCAGTACTTC
D gene: TRBD1; V gene: TRBV3-1; clone size: few; J gene: TRBJ1-1; CDR3 protein: CASSRGDREAFF; CDR3 DNA: TGTGCCAGCAGCCGTGGGGACAGGGAAGCTTTCTTT
D gene: TRBD1; V gene: TRBV18; clone size: few; J gene: TRBJ2-1; CDR3 protein: CASSPRSDRPEQFF; CDR3 DNA: TGTGCCAGCTCACCTCGGTCGGACAGGCCCGAGCAGTTCTTC
D gene: NA; V gene: TRBV11-2; clone size: few; J gene: TRBJ2-1; CDR3 protein: CASSPPTPTYNEQFF; CDR3 DNA: TGTGCCAGCAGTCCGCCTACGCCTACCTACAATGAGCAGTTCTTC
D gene: NA; V gene: TRBV3-1; clone size: NA; J gene: TRBJ2-3; CDR3 protein: CASSLGTLSTDTQYF; CDR3 DNA: TGTGCCAGCAGCCTTGGGACCCTTAGCACAGATACGCAGTATTTT
D gene: NA; V gene: TRBV20-1; clone size: NA; J gene: TRBJ2-1; CDR3 protein: CSASERGWNEQFF; CDR3 DNA: TGCAGTGCTAGTGAACGGGGTTGGAATGAGCAGTTCTTC
D gene: TRBD2; V gene: TRBV28; clone size: NA; J gene: TRBJ2-1; CDR3 protein: CASSGISGSGNEQFF; CDR3 DNA: TGTGCCAGCAGTGGGATTAGCGGGAGTGGGAATGAGCAGTTCTTC
D gene: NA; V gene: TRBV20-1; clone size: NA; J gene: TRBJ2-5; CDR3 protein: CSAGGETQYF; CDR3 DNA: TGCAGTGCTGGAGGGGAGACCCAGTACTTC
D gene: NA; V gene: TRBV11-2; clone size: few; J gene: TRBJ2-2; CDR3 protein: CASSPSPGQVAGELFF; CDR3 DNA: TGTGCCAGCAGCCCTTCCCCGGGGCAGGTGGCCGGGGAGCTGTTTTTT
D gene: NA; V gene: TRBV12-3/TRBV12-4; clone size: many; J gene: TRBJ2-7; CDR3 protein: CASGYTRANSYEQYF; CDR3 DNA: TGTGCCAGCGGATACACTAGGGCGAACTCCTACGAGCAGTACTTC
D gene: NA; V gene: TRBV10-1; clone size: many; J gene: TRBJ2-3; CDR3 protein: CASSDGSSGTDTQYF; CDR3 DNA: TGCGCCAGCAGTGATGGTAGTAGCGGCACAGATACGCAGTATTTT
D gene: NA; V gene: TRBV10-3; clone size: few; J gene: TRBJ2-5; CDR3 protein: CAISGASRETQYF; CDR3 DNA: TGTGCCATCAGTGGGGCTAGCAGGGAGACCCAGTACTTC
D gene: TRBD1; V gene: TRBV27; clone size: many; J gene: TRBJ1-1; CDR3 protein: CASSSWTGGNTEAFF; CDR3 DNA: TGTGCCAGCAGTTCTTGGACAGGGGGGAACACTGAAGCTTTCTTT
D gene: TRBD1; V gene: TRBV10-3; clone size: NA; J gene: TRBJ2-5; CDR3 protein: CAINRGAQETQYF; CDR3 DNA: TGTGCCATCAACAGGGGGGCCCAAGAGACCCAGTACTTC
D gene: TRBD1; V gene: TRBV24-1; clone size: many; J gene: TRBJ2-5; CDR3 protein: CATSDGQGVKTQYF; CDR3 DNA: TGTGCCACCAGTGACGGGCAGGGGGTGAAGACCCAGTACTTC
D gene: NA; V gene: TRBV6-1; clone size: many; J gene: TRBJ1-2; CDR3 protein: CASSEWAGQGYTF; CDR3 DNA: TGTGCCAGCAGTGAATGGGCAGGGCAAGGCTACACCTTC
D gene: NA; V gene: TRBV25-1; clone size: many; J gene: TRBJ1-3; CDR3 protein: CASSETGTGNTIYF; CDR3 DNA: TGTGCCAGCAGTGAAACGGGGACTGGAAACACCATATATTTT
D gene: TRBD2; V gene: TRBV7-7; clone size: many; J gene: TRBJ2-1; CDR3 protein: CASSKTGTSGSNEQFF; CDR3 DNA: TGTGCCAGCAGCAAGACAGGGACTAGCGGGAGCAATGAGCAGTTCTTC
D gene: TRBD1; V gene: TRBV6-1; clone size: NA; J gene: TRBJ1-3; CDR3 protein: CASSEALGQGRSSGNTIYF; CDR3 DNA: TGTGCCAGCAGTGAAGCGCTCGGACAGGGACGGTCCTCTGGAAACACCATATATTTT
D gene: NA; V gene: TRBV7-2; clone size: NA; J gene: TRBJ2-7; CDR3 protein: CASSLGGAGVRYEQYF; CDR3 DNA: TGTGCCAGCAGCTTAGGGGGGGCGGGAGTAAGGTACGAGCAGTACTTC
D gene: TRBD2; V gene: TRBV12-3/TRBV12-4; clone size: many; J gene: TRBJ2-7; CDR3 protein: CASSPLPGLAGGGSSYEQYF; CDR3 DNA: TGTGCCAGCAGCCCTCTGCCGGGACTAGCGGGAGGGGGCTCCTCCTACGAGCAGTACTTC
D gene: NA; V gene: TRBV10-3; clone size: many; J gene: TRBJ2-3; CDR3 protein: CAITPGSSTDTQYF; CDR3 DNA: TGTGCCATCACCCCGGGCTCCAGCACAGATACGCAGTATTTT
D gene: TRBD1; V gene: TRBV7-9; clone size: many; J gene: TRBJ1-1; CDR3 protein: CASSLGTGNTEAFF; CDR3 DNA: TGTGCCAGCAGTTTAGGGACAGGGAACACTGAAGCTTTCTTT
D gene: TRBD1; V gene: TRBV5-1; clone size: many; J gene: TRBJ2-2; CDR3 protein: CASKYEKTGSRTGELFF; CDR3 DNA: TGCGCCAGCAAGTATGAAAAGACAGGGAGTAGAACCGGGGAGCTGTTTTTT
D gene: NA; V gene: TRBV3-1; clone size: many; J gene: TRBJ2-1; CDR3 protein: CASSPWTTGRGNEQFF; CDR3 DNA: TGTGCCAGCAGCCCTTGGACGACAGGGAGGGGGAATGAGCAGTTCTTC
D gene: NA; V gene: TRBV7-9; clone size: many; J gene: TRBJ2-1; CDR3 protein: CASSTISLSYNEQFF; CDR3 DNA: TGTGCCAGCAGCACCATATCTCTTTCCTACAATGAGCAGTTCTTC
D gene: NA; V gene: TRBV10-2; clone size: few; J gene: TRBJ2-7; CDR3 protein: CASSDPIGEQYF; CDR3 DNA: TGCGCCAGCAGTGACCCAATTGGCGAGCAGTACTTC
D gene: TRBD1; V gene: TRBV6-5; clone size: NA; J gene: TRBJ1-5; CDR3 protein: CASSYGQGAIRRLNQPQHF; CDR3 DNA: TGTGCCAGCAGTTACGGACAGGGGGCGATCAGGCGACTCAATCAGCCCCAGCATTTT
D gene: NA; V gene: TRBV5-1; clone size: many; J gene: TRBJ1-1; CDR3 protein: CASSFKGSNTEAFF; CDR3 DNA: TGCGCCAGCAGCTTCAAGGGATCGAACACTGAAGCTTTCTTT